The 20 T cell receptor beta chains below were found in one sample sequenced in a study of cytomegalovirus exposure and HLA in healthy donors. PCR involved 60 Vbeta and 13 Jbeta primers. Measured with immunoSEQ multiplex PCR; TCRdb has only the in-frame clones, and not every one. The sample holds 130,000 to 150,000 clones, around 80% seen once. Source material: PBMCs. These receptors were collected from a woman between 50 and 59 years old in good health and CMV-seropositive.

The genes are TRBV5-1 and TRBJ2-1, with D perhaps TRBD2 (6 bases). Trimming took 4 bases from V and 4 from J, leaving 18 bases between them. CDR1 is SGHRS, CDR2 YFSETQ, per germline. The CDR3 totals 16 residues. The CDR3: CASSEFGTALYNEQFF. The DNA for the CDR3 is TGCGCCAGCAGCGAATTCGGGACTGCGCTATACAATGAGCAGTTCTTC.

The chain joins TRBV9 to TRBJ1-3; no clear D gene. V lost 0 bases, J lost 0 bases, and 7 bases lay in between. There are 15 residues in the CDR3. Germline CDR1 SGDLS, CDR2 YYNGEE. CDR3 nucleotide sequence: TGTGCCAGCAGCGTAGCACCAGTCTCTGGAAACACCATATATTTT. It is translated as CASSVAPVSGNTIYF.

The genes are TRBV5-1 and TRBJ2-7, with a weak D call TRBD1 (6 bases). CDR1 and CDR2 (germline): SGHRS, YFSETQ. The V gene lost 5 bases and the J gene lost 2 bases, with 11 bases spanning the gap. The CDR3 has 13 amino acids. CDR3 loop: CASRIGQTYEQYF. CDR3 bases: TGCGCCAGCAGGATCGGACAGACCTACGAGCAGTACTTC.

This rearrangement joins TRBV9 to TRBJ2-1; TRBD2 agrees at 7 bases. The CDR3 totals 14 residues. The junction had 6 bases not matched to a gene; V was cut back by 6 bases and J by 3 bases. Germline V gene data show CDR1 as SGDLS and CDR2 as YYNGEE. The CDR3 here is CASTRAGSYNEQFF. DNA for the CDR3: TGTGCCAGCACGAGAGCGGGGAGCTACAATGAGCAGTTCTTC.

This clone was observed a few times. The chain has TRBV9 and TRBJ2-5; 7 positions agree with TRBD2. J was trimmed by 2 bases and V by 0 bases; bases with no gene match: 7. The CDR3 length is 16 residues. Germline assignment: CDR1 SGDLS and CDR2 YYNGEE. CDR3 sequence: CASSVDPAGPQETQYF. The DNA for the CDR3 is TGTGCCAGCAGCGTAGATCCAGCGGGACCACAAGAGACCCAGTACTTC.

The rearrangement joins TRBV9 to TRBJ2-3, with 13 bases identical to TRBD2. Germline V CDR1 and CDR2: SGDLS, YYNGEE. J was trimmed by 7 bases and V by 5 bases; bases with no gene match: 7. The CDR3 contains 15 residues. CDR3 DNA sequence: TGTGCCAGCAGTCTAGGACTAGCGGGGGATAATACGCAGTATTTT. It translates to CASSLGLAGDNTQYF.

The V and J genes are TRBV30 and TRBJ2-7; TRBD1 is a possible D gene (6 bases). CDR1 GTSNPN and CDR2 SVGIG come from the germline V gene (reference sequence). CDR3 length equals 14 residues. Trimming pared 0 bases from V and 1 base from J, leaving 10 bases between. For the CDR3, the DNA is TGTGCCTGGAGTGTGGGGGCTTTATCCTACGAGCAGTACTTC. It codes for CAWSVGALSYEQYF.

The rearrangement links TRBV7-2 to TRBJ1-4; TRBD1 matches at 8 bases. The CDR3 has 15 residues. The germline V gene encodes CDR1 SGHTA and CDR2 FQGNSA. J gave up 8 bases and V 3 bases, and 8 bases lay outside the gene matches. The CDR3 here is CASSLGTGLREKLFF. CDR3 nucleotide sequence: TGTGCCAGCAGCTTGGGGACAGGCCTAAGAGAAAAACTGTTTTTT.

The CDR3 DNA is TGTGCCAGCAGCTTGGAAGCAGGGGTAACGGCTGAAGCTTTCTTT. It encodes CASSLEAGVTAEAFF. V gene TRBV5-6 combines with J gene TRBJ1-1; TRBD1 might be the D (6 bases). The ends were cut back, 0 bases at V and 6 bases at J, with 15 bases in the middle. Per the germline V gene, CDR1 is SGHDT and CDR2 is YYEEEE. CDR3 length: 15 amino acids.

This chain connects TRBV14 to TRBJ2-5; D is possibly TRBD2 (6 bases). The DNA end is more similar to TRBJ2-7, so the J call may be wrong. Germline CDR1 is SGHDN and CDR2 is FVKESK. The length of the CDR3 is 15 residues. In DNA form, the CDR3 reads TGTGCCAGCAGCCTTCGGGACTCGGCTCGGTACGAGCAGTACTTC. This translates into CASSLRDSARYEQYF.

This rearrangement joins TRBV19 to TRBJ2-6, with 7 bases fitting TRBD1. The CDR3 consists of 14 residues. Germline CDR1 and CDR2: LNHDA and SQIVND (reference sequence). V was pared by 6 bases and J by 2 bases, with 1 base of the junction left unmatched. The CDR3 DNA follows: TGTGCCAGTAGCGACAGGGCTGGGGCCAACGTCCTGACTTTC. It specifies CASSDRAGANVLTF.

The CDR3: CASSRDRRSNTF. CDR3 coding DNA: TGTGCCAGCAGTCGGGACAGGCGGAGTAACACCTTC. The genes are TRBV6-1 and TRBJ1-2; TRBD1 aligns across 8 bases. Germline V gene data show CDR1 as MNHNS and CDR2 as SASEGT. The CDR3 contains 12 residues. Trimming removed 5 bases from V and 12 bases from J; junction bases left unmatched: 8.

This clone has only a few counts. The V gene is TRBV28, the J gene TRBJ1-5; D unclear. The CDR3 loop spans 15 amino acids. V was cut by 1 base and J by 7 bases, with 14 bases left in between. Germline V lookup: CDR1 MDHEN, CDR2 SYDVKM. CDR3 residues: CASSLYLASGQPQHF. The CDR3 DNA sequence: TGTGCCAGCAGTTTATACCTCGCATCAGGACAGCCCCAGCATTTT.

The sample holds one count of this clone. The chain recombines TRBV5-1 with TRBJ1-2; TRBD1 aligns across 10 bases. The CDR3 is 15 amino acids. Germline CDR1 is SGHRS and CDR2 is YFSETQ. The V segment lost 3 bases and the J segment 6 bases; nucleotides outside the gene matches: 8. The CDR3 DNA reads TGCGCCAGCAGCTCTTTTTCCGGGACAGGGGATGGCTACACCTTC. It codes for CASSSFSGTGDGYTF.

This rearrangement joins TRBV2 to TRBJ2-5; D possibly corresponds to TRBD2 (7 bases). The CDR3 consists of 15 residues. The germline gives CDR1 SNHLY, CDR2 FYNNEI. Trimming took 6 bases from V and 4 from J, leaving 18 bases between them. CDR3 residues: CASRREGGPRETQYF. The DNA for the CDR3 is TGTGCCAGCAGGAGGGAGGGGGGGCCACGAGAGACCCAGTACTTC.

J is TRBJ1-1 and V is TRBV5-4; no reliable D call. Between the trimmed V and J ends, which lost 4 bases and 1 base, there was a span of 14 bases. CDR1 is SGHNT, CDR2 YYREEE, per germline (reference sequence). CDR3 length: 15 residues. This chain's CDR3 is CASSPEGPGNTEAFF. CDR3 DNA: TGTGCCAGCAGCCCGGAGGGTCCGGGGAACACTGAAGCTTTCTTT.

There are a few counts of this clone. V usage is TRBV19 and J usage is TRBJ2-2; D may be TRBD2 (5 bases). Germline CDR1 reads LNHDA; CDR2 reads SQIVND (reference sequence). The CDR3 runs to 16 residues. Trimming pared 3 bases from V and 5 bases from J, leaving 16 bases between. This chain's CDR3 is CASSILSGIRTGELFF. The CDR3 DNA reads TGTGCCAGTAGTATCCTATCGGGAATTCGGACCGGGGAGCTGTTTTTT.

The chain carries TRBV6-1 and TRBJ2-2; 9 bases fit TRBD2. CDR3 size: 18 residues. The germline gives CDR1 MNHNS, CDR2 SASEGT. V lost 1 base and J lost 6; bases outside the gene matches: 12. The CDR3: CASSEVPAGGLDAGELFF. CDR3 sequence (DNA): TGTGCCAGCAGTGAAGTTCCAGCGGGGGGCCTCGATGCCGGGGAGCTGTTTTTT.

The CDR3 reads CATETVYGNTIYF. In nucleotides, the CDR3 is TGTGCCACCGAAACGGTATACGGAAACACCATATATTTT. The rearrangement joins TRBV7-9 to TRBJ1-3; D ambiguous. The CDR3 loop spans 13 amino acids. Trimming took 10 bases from V and 4 from J, leaving 14 bases between them. Germline V gives CDR1 SEHNR, CDR2 FQNEAQ (reference sequence).

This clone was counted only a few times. This CDR3 reads CASSLGPGESGNTIYF. CDR3 DNA: TGTGCCAGCAGCTTAGGTCCGGGTGAATCTGGAAACACCATATATTTT. V is TRBV7-2 and J is TRBJ1-3; the D is unclear. CDR1 and CDR2 (germline): SGHTA, FQGNSA. There are 16 residues in the CDR3. Trimming pared 1 base from V and 1 base from J, leaving 11 bases between.